This TCR beta chain was captured by sequencing in a study of T cell responses to AZD1222 COVID-19 vaccine. The germline gives CDR1 MNHNS, CDR2 SASEGT. V lost 3 bases to trimming and J lost 1 base; unmatched junction nucleotides: 3. The CDR3 has 15 residues. The repertoire was sequenced with immunoSEQ multiplex PCR; TCRdb's copy has only in-frame clones and lacks some. This table has about 90,000 clones, 85% to 90% appearing once. This clone was observed a few times. V gene TRBV6-1 combines with J gene TRBJ1-5; 7 bases match TRBD1. Sequences were derived from peripheral blood, sampled on day 0 of MenACWY control vaccination. The receptor was isolated from an adult in good health. The CDR3 spells CASSDGTASNQPQHF. The CDR3 nucleotides are TGTGCCAGCAGTGACGGGACAGCAAGCAATCAGCCCCAGCATTTT.